This T cell receptor beta chain was sequenced in a study of CD8 T cells in ankylosing spondylitis. This clonotype was detected ten times or more. Quantitative molecular-barcoded 5'-RACE generated the TCR beta libraries. TCRdb fed the 5' RACE reads into MiXCR, producing one record per CDR3 protein. Of hundreds of thousands of distinct CDR3 sequences in the sample, roughly 8% were seen once. Trimming removed 6 bases from V and 3 bases from J, with 12 bases in between. The V gene's germline CDR1 is MNHEY and CDR2 SVGAGI. The CDR3 consists of 14 residues. The sequenced sample consisted of blood, either unsorted or a sorted T cell fraction (not recorded which). The chain carries TRBV6-5 and TRBJ1-5; D possibly corresponds to TRBD1 (6 bases). This sequence originates from a female donor with ankylosing spondylitis or in good health (not recorded which). Here the CDR3 DNA reads TGTGCCAGCAGCGACTCAGGGGACAATCAGCCCCAGCATTTT. Translating gives CASSDSGDNQPQHF.